The 30 T cell receptor beta chains below all came from one sample that was sequenced in a study of T cells after yellow fever vaccination. Each CDR3 protein is one row after TCRdb ran MiXCR on the 5' RACE reads. The sample yields over 150,000 distinct CDR3 sequences, roughly 6.2% seen once. The sample was CD4+ T cells sorted from PBMCs, taken on the day of the first yellow fever vaccination. The receptor set was obtained from a man between 18 and 29 years old who received the YFV17D yellow fever vaccine.

This clonotype was seen a handful of times. The rearrangement uses TRBV19 and TRBJ2-6; D uncertain. The CDR3 length is 13 residues. Trimming pared 6 bases from V and 4 bases from J, leaving 7 bases between. Per germline, CDR1 LNHDA and CDR2 SQIVND (reference sequence). CDR3 in amino acids: CASSPTGANVLTF. The CDR3 DNA sequence: TGTGCCAGTAGCCCCACGGGGGCCAACGTCCTGACTTTC. The full variable domain, with the rest looked up from reference TRBV19 and TRBJ2-6, is DGGITQSPKYLFRKEGQNVTLSCEQNLNHDAMYWYRQDPGQGLRLIYYSQIVNDFQKGDIAEGYSVSREKKESFPLTVTSAQKNPTAFYLCASSPTGANVLTFGAGSRLTVL.

The chain is built from TRBV5-1 and TRBJ2-3; TRBD1 might be the D (5 bases). V dropped 1 base and J dropped 5 bases, with 11 bases sitting between them. CDR1 is SGHRS and CDR2 is YFSETQ in the germline V gene. CDR3 size: 14 residues. For the CDR3, the DNA is TGCGCCAGCAGCTTGCTCCAGGGCGGAGATACGCAGTATTTT. Residues: CASSLLQGGDTQYF.

This clonotype was counted at least ten times. V is TRBV20-1 and J is TRBJ1-6; D is possibly TRBD1 (5 bases). CDR3 length equals 14 residues. CDR1 is DFQATT, CDR2 SNEGSKA, per germline (reference sequence). Trimming cost V 4 bases and J 9 bases, with 16 bases left between them. The CDR3 bases are TGCAGTGCTAAAGGGACGGCCTACGGTTCACCCCTCCACTTT. It translates to CSAKGTAYGSPLHF.

This chain links TRBV2 with TRBJ1-1; the D is unclear. CDR3 size: 16 residues. From germline, CDR1 is SNHLY and CDR2 FYNNEI. V was trimmed by 0 bases and J by 1 base, leaving 12 bases between them. The CDR3 DNA reads TGTGCCAGCAGTGAAGCGCTGGGCAGACCGAACACTGAAGCTTTCTTT. Its protein product is CASSEALGRPNTEAFF.

This clonotype was seen at least ten times. V usage is TRBV15 and J usage is TRBJ2-3; D is unresolved. Trimming stripped 2 bases from V and 1 base from J, with 13 bases between. Germline V lookup: CDR1 LNHNV, CDR2 YYDKDF (reference sequence). This CDR3 is built from 16 residues. The chain's CDR3 is CATSRPLTMGTDTQYF. For the CDR3, the DNA is TGTGCCACCAGCAGACCCCTAACCATGGGCACAGATACGCAGTATTTT.

Many counts were recorded for this clonotype. The chain couples TRBV12-3 or TRBV12-4 to TRBJ1-2; D possibly corresponds to TRBD1 (6 bases). This CDR3 is 13 amino acids long. V was pared by 5 bases and J by 3 bases, with 10 bases between. The CDR3 is CASSRQAYYGYTF. CDR3 in DNA: TGTGCCAGCAGTCGACAGGCTTACTATGGCTACACCTTC.

This clonotype was recorded at least ten times. This rearrangement joins TRBV12-3 or TRBV12-4 to TRBJ2-7; 15 bases are shared with TRBD2. Trimming removed 6 bases from V and 7 bases from J; junction bases left unmatched: 10. The CDR3 covers 16 residues. The CDR3 DNA reads as TGTGCCAGCAGCTCCCCGCGGACTAGCGGGGGGGGGGAGCAGTACTTC. Amino acids: CASSSPRTSGGGEQYF.

This clonotype was recorded many times. This chain joins TRBV5-1 and TRBJ2-1, with 10 bases that match TRBD2. The trim removed 1 base at V and 5 bases at J, leaving 0 bases unmatched. This CDR3 has 14 residues. Germline V gene lookup returns CDR1 SGHRS and CDR2 YFSETQ. The CDR3 DNA is TGCGCCAGCAGCTTGACTAGCGGGGACAATGAGCAGTTCTTC. This gives the protein CASSLTSGDNEQFF.

Only a few counts were recorded for this clonotype. The V gene is TRBV5-5, the J gene TRBJ1-2; D not resolved. The germline V gene has CDR1 SGHKS and CDR2 YYEKEE (reference sequence). The CDR3 extends over 13 amino acids. Trimming took 5 bases from V and 3 from J, leaving 11 bases between them. For the CDR3, the DNA is TGTGCCAGCAGATTAACAGCTCACTATGGCTACACCTTC. It translates to CASRLTAHYGYTF. The full variable domain, rest sourced from reference TRBV5-5 and TRBJ1-2, is DAGVTQSPTHLIKTRGQQVTLRCSPISGHKSVSWYQQVLGQGPQFIFQYYEKEERGRGNFPDRFSARQFPNYSSELNVNALLLGDSALYLCASRLTAHYGYTFGSGTRLTVV.

The chain joins TRBV7-2 to TRBJ2-5; TRBD1 is a possible D gene (6 bases). Germline-derived CDR1 and CDR2 are SGHTA and FQGNSA. The ends were cut back, 2 bases at V and 4 bases at J, with 14 bases in the middle. The CDR3 consists of 15 residues. The DNA of the CDR3 is TGTGCCAGCAGCTTATCAGGGGCGCTCGGAGAGACCCAGTACTTC. It specifies CASSLSGALGETQYF.

This clonotype showed up just a few times. The chain links TRBV5-1 to TRBJ1-2; D perhaps matches TRBD1 (6 bases). CDR3 length: 12 amino acids. Trimming shortened V by 4 bases and J by 7 bases, and 11 bases separated the two germline ends. Germline V gene data show CDR1 as SGHRS and CDR2 as YFSETQ. This CDR3 reads CASSGDIVGYTF. In DNA, the CDR3 is TGCGCCAGCAGCGGGGACATCGTTGGCTACACCTTC.

The table lists this clonotype with a count of one. The conserved phenylalanine or tryptophan normally closing the CDR3 is absent here, so this likely arose from a read error. The rearrangement uses TRBV12-3 or TRBV12-4 and TRBJ2-3, with D unresolved. The CDR3 spans 16 residues. The V end lost 2 bases, the J end lost 4 bases, and 16 bases lay between the germline ends. The CDR3 sequence is CASSLYALGESDTQYY. CDR3 DNA sequence: TGTGCCAGCAGTTTATACGCCCTAGGAGAATCAGATACGCAGTATTAT.

This clonotype has a handful of counts. The rearrangement uses TRBV29-1 and TRBJ1-1; D perhaps matches TRBD1 (6 bases). The length of the CDR3 is 16 residues. Deletions cut 4 bases from V and 0 bases from J, with 18 bases between. From germline, CDR1 is SQVTM and CDR2 ANQGSEA. The CDR3 loop reads CSVGLLQGALNTEAFF. The CDR3 DNA sequence: TGCAGCGTTGGGCTCCTACAGGGTGCCCTGAACACTGAAGCTTTCTTT.

The rearrangement joins TRBV4-3 to TRBJ2-7, with TRBD2 matching over 10 bases. Trimming cost V 1 base and J 4 bases; bases outside gene matches: 13. The germline gives CDR1 LGHNA, CDR2 YSLEER. This CDR3 has 18 amino acids. The CDR3 is CASSQASSGGGFSYEQYF. The CDR3 DNA reads TGCGCCAGCAGCCAAGCTTCTAGCGGGGGCGGCTTCTCTTACGAGCAGTACTTC.

This clonotype was recorded at least ten times. This chain links TRBV20-1 with TRBJ1-3; D call uncertain. The V end lost 0 bases, the J end lost 4 bases, and 10 bases lay between the germline ends. The CDR3 is 14 amino acids. Germline values: CDR1 DFQATT, CDR2 SNEGSKA (reference sequence). CDR3 bases: TGCAGTGCTAGAGAGGAGCTTGGAGGAAACACCATATATTTT. The encoded protein is CSAREELGGNTIYF.

The table lists this clonotype with a few counts. The chain carries TRBV12-3 or TRBV12-4 and TRBJ2-2, with 12 positions matching TRBD2. This CDR3 contains 15 residues. V lost 6 bases and J lost 4; bases outside the gene matches: 3. The CDR3 bases are TGTGCCAGCAGCTGGACTAGCGGGGTCACCGGGGAGCTGTTTTTT. It is translated as CASSWTSGVTGELFF.

This clonotype was found a few times. V and J are TRBV30 and TRBJ1-1; D might be TRBD1 (6 bases). Germline V gene data show CDR1 as GTSNPN and CDR2 as SVGIG (reference sequence). The CDR3 consists of 13 residues. V was clipped by 4 bases and J by 5 bases, with 14 bases between them. The DNA for the CDR3 is TGTGCCTGGAACCAGGGGAGGTGGACTGAAGCTTTCTTT. Translating gives CAWNQGRWTEAFF.

In its sample, this clonotype was seen many times. This sequence joins TRBV21-1 and TRBJ2-7; the listed D gene, TRBD2, was not tested against the DNA. TRBV21-1 is assigned pseudogene status. The CDR3 has 18 amino acids. CDR3 nucleotides: TGTGCCAGCAGCAAAGGCCTAGCGGGGGGGACAACCTCCTACGAGCAGTACGTC. Its translation: CASSKGLAGGTTSYEQYV.

There are many counts of this clonotype. The rearrangement links TRBV5-1 to TRBJ2-5; the D call may be TRBD1 or TRBD2 (6 bases each). The CDR3 is 14 amino acids. The germline CDR1 and CDR2 sequences are SGHRS and YFSETQ. V was shortened by 7 bases and J by 5 bases, with 18 bases between the two germline ends. The CDR3 sequence is CASGQNRAGETQYF. In DNA, the CDR3 is TGCGCCAGCGGACAAAACAGGGCGGGGGAGACCCAGTACTTC.

This clonotype was counted only a few times. The chain couples TRBV7-9 to TRBJ2-5, with TRBD1 identical over 8 bases. V gave up 5 bases and J gave up 5 bases; unmatched junction bases: 10. The germline gives CDR1 SEHNR, CDR2 FQNEAQ (reference sequence). This CDR3 comprises 15 residues. CDR3 nucleotides: TGTGCCAGCAGCCTAGAACAGGGGGTTCGGGAGACCCAGTACTTC. It yields the protein CASSLEQGVRETQYF. Full variable domain (rest looked up from reference TRBV7-9 and TRBJ2-5): DTGVSQNPRHKITKRGQNVTFRCDPISEHNRLYWYRQTLGQGPEFLTYFQNEAQLEKSRLLSDRFSAERPKGSFSTLEIQRTEQGDSAMYLCASSLEQGVRETQYFGPGTRLLVL.

V usage is TRBV3-1 and J usage is TRBJ2-5, with TRBD2 identical over 11 bases. Germline CDR1 reads LGHDT; CDR2 reads YNNKEL (reference sequence). After removal of 8 bases from V and 7 bases from J, the junction contained 9 bases not matched to a gene. The CDR3 has 14 residues. CDR3 protein: CASHPGLAAGTQYF. The CDR3 DNA sequence: TGTGCCAGCCACCCGGGACTAGCGGCGGGGACCCAGTACTTC.

This clonotype was seen repeatedly, ten times or more. The CDR3 loop reads CASSVPGQGWTQYF. The CDR3 DNA follows: TGTGCCAGCAGCGTGCCGGGACAGGGGTGGACCCAGTACTTC. The V gene is TRBV12-3 or TRBV12-4, the J gene TRBJ2-5, with 10 nucleotides matching TRBD1. The CDR3 consists of 14 residues. V was clipped by 6 bases and J by 7 bases; unmatched bases: 8.

This clonotype was observed many times. The V and J genes are TRBV18 and TRBJ2-3, with 8 bases that match TRBD2. The V gene's germline CDR1 is KGHSH and CDR2 LQKENI. Losses at the gene ends were 4 bases for V and 2 bases for J; bases not matched to a gene: 8. The CDR3 sequence is 16 residues long. DNA for the CDR3: TGTGCCAGCTCACTTACTAGCGGATCTATCACAGATACGCAGTATTTT. Translated: CASSLTSGSITDTQYF.

This rearrangement joins TRBV6-2 or TRBV6-3 to TRBJ2-6; D ambiguous. V lost 6 bases and J lost 0, with 9 bases in between. The germline CDR1 and CDR2 sequences are MNHEY and SVGEGT. There are 15 residues in the CDR3. DNA for the CDR3: TGTGCCAGCAGCAGAACCAGCTCTGGGGCCAACGTCCTGACTTTC. Protein: CASSRTSSGANVLTF.

This clonotype occurred many times. The chain is built from TRBV29-1 and TRBJ1-3; 8 bases align to TRBD1. Trimming cost V 4 bases and J 2 bases; bases outside gene matches: 10. This CDR3 comprises 16 residues. CDR1 SQVTM and CDR2 ANQGSEA come from the germline V gene. CDR3 sequence (DNA): TGCAGCGTTGCCAGCAGGGGGCTTGGCGCTGGAAACACCATATATTTT. Translated, it gives CSVASRGLGAGNTIYF.

The CDR3 loop reads CATRVNTGELFF. CDR3 sequence (DNA): TGTGCCACCCGGGTGAACACCGGGGAGCTGTTTTTT. The rearrangement uses TRBV6-2 or TRBV6-3 and TRBJ2-2; no firm D call. Germline V gene lookup returns CDR1 MNHEY and CDR2 SVGEGT. Trimming removed 10 bases at V and 1 base at J, with 7 bases between. The CDR3 consists of 12 residues.

This clonotype was picked up many times. This chain uses TRBV20-1 with TRBJ2-7; D remains unclear. CDR3 length equals 11 residues. The V end was cut by 3 bases, the J end by 4 bases, with 7 bases between. Germline V gene lookup returns CDR1 DFQATT and CDR2 SNEGSKA (reference sequence). The CDR3 reads CSASTQYEQYV. For the CDR3, the DNA is TGCAGTGCTAGTACTCAGTACGAGCAGTACGTC.

This clonotype was seen ten or more times. The V call is TRBV7-2, the J call TRBJ2-1, with D maybe TRBD1 (5 bases). Trimming stripped 5 bases from V and 7 bases from J, with 21 bases between. Germline lookup yields CDR1 SGHTA and CDR2 FQGNSA. This CDR3 is 16 amino acids long. CDR3 loop: CASSARAQGLSNEQFF. The CDR3 bases are TGTGCCAGCAGCGCCCGGGCGCAGGGCCTATCAAATGAGCAGTTCTTC.

A few counts support this clonotype. The chain carries TRBV20-1 and TRBJ2-3; TRBD2 matches 15 bases. V was pared by 7 bases and J by 3 bases, with 5 bases of the junction left unmatched. The CDR3 totals 15 residues. Germline-derived CDR1 and CDR2 are DFQATT and SNEGSKA (reference sequence). Written as DNA, the CDR3 is TGCAGTGGGACTAGCGGGGGGGCCGGGACAGATACGCAGTATTTT. As protein: CSGTSGGAGTDTQYF.

This clonotype was observed at least ten times. This sequence joins TRBV5-6 and TRBJ1-2; 7 bases map to TRBD1. This CDR3 contains 14 residues. CDR1 and CDR2 from the germline V gene are SGHDT and YYEEEE. V shed 6 bases and J 4 bases; nucleotides not matched to a gene: 9. This CDR3 is CASNARTGAYGYTF. CDR3 DNA sequence: TGTGCCAGCAACGCACGGACAGGCGCCTATGGCTACACCTTC.